This entry lists 26 T cell receptor beta chains sequenced from one sample in a study of cytomegalovirus exposure and HLA in healthy donors. Assay used: immunoSEQ multiplex PCR; TCRdb lists only in-frame clones, some missing. The repertoire holds about 130,000 clones, with just under 85% as singletons. Sequenced material: PBMCs. Source of these receptors: a man younger than 40 in good health and CMV-seropositive.

The chain employs TRBV4-1 and TRBJ2-5, with TRBD2 matching over 13 bases. The CDR3 is 19 amino acids. Germline lookup yields CDR1 MGHRA and CDR2 YSYEKL. Trimming removed 3 bases from V and 6 bases from J; junction bases left unmatched: 16. The CDR3 spells CASSHPRTSGGVEGQTQYF. The CDR3 DNA is TGCGCCAGCAGCCACCCTAGGACTAGCGGGGGCGTGGAAGGGCAGACCCAGTACTTC.

CDR3 nucleotide sequence: TGTGCCAGCAGTCCGGAGGACAGGGGCGGCAATCAGCCCCAGCATTTT. Its translation is CASSPEDRGGNQPQHF. The gene calls are TRBV6-6 and TRBJ1-5, with TRBD1 identical over 9 bases. Per germline, CDR1 MNHNY and CDR2 SVGAGI (reference sequence). Germline trimming cut 5 bases from V and 2 bases from J; bases unmatched to any gene: 7. The CDR3 sequence is 16 residues long.

The chain is built from TRBV5-1 and TRBJ2-2; D is unresolved. The ends were cut back, 4 bases at V and 8 bases at J, with 12 bases in the middle. This CDR3 is built from 13 residues. CDR1 SGHRS and CDR2 YFSETQ come from the germline V gene. Here the CDR3 reads CASSTETPGELFF. CDR3 coding DNA: TGCGCCAGCAGCACCGAGACACCGGGGGAGCTGTTTTTT.

This sequence joins TRBV19 and TRBJ1-1, with 9 bases identical to TRBD1. The CDR3 extends over 14 amino acids. Germline trimming cut 8 bases from V and 4 bases from J; bases unmatched to any gene: 8. Germline V lookup: CDR1 LNHDA, CDR2 SQIVND (reference sequence). In DNA form, the CDR3 reads TGTGCCAGTCTCAGGACAGGGGAGCGCACTGAAGCTTTCTTT. Protein sequence: CASLRTGERTEAFF.

The CDR3 sequence is CASSQDPRQTKASYEQYF. CDR3 in DNA: TGCGCCAGCAGCCAAGATCCCCGACAGACCAAGGCCTCCTACGAGCAGTACTTC. This chain uses TRBV4-3 with TRBJ2-7; D might be TRBD1 (5 bases). Trimming pared 0 bases from V and 0 bases from J, leaving 18 bases between. CDR3 length equals 18 residues. The V gene's germline CDR1 is LGHNA and CDR2 YSLEER.

The J gene is TRBJ2-3, the V gene TRBV7-2; TRBD2 aligns across 12 bases. Germline CDR1 and CDR2: SGHTA and FQGNSA. V lost 4 bases and J lost 2; bases outside the gene matches: 4. This CDR3 spans 16 amino acids. As DNA, the CDR3 is TGTGCCAGCAGCTCCAGGACTAGCGGGGTCACAGATACGCAGTATTTT. Amino acid sequence: CASSSRTSGVTDTQYF.

V gene TRBV11-2 combines with J gene TRBJ1-1; 11 bases are shared with TRBD1. Trimming at V came to 4 bases and at J to 5 bases, leaving 9 bases not matched to a gene. Germline-derived CDR1 and CDR2 are SGHAT and FQNNGV. The CDR3 spans 16 residues. Here the CDR3 DNA reads TGTGCCAGCAGCTACCACATGGGACAGGGGGTTACTGAAGCTTTCTTT. Translating it yields CASSYHMGQGVTEAFF.

This chain links TRBV29-1 with TRBJ2-6; a weak D match, TRBD1 (5 bases). Germline lookup yields CDR1 SQVTM and CDR2 ANQGSEA. V lost 0 bases to trimming and J lost 1 base, with 19 bases between them. The CDR3 contains 19 residues. The CDR3 loop is CSVEESTVWKLSGANVLTF. The CDR3 nucleotides are TGCAGCGTTGAAGAGTCGACAGTTTGGAAACTTTCTGGGGCCAACGTCCTGACTTTC.

The rearrangement uses TRBV5-6 and TRBJ2-1; maybe TRBD2 (5 bases). Trimming removed 2 bases from V and 3 bases from J, with 12 bases in between. This CDR3 contains 15 residues. CDR1 is SGHDT and CDR2 is YYEEEE in the germline V gene. This chain's CDR3 is CASSFRGSGYNEQFF. In nucleotides, the CDR3 is TGTGCCAGCAGCTTCCGGGGAAGCGGCTACAATGAGCAGTTCTTC.

The chain is built from TRBV18 and TRBJ2-1; D is possibly TRBD2 (7 bases). The CDR3 has 15 residues. V was shortened by 3 bases and J by 8 bases, with 17 bases between the two germline ends. Germline CDR1 and CDR2: KGHSH and LQKENI. CDR3 sequence reads: CASSPGLGGGDEQFF. The CDR3 DNA reads as TGTGCCAGCTCACCCGGACTGGGCGGGGGCGATGAGCAGTTCTTC.

The V gene is TRBV27, the J gene TRBJ2-1; 9 bases are shared with TRBD2. Trimming removed 0 bases from V and 0 bases from J; junction bases left unmatched: 6. The CDR3 has 18 residues. Germline CDR1 MNHEY, CDR2 SMNVEV (reference sequence). CDR3 bases: TGTGCCAGCAGTTTATCGTTTGGCGGGGGGGGCTCCTACAATGAGCAGTTCTTC. Amino acids: CASSLSFGGGGSYNEQFF.

The chain combines TRBV7-8 with TRBJ1-6; possibly TRBD1 for D (6 bases). This CDR3 region has 16 residues. The V end lost 3 bases, the J end lost 0 bases, and 9 bases lay between the germline ends. Germline CDR1 reads SGHVS; CDR2 reads FQNEAQ. In nucleotides, the CDR3 is TGTGCCAGCAGCTTCGGACAGAGCTCCTATAATTCACCCCTCCACTTT. This codes for CASSFGQSSYNSPLHF.

The rearrangement joins TRBV5-5 to TRBJ2-7; TRBD1 might be the D (6 bases). Germline V lookup: CDR1 SGHKS, CDR2 YYEKEE (reference sequence). The CDR3 is 15 residues long. Trimming removed 0 bases at V and 5 bases at J, with 15 bases between. As DNA, the CDR3 is TGTGCCAGCAGCTTGGCCTTGGGGGCCGGCCACGAGCAGTACTTC. This sequence encodes CASSLALGAGHEQYF. Complete variable domain (other parts from reference TRBV5-5 and TRBJ2-7): DAGVTQSPTHLIKTRGQQVTLRCSPISGHKSVSWYQQVLGQGPQFIFQYYEKEERGRGNFPDRFSARQFPNYSSELNVNALLLGDSALYLCASSLALGAGHEQYFGPGTRLTVT.

The chain has TRBV9 and TRBJ2-3; 10 positions match TRBD2. Germline CDR1 SGDLS, CDR2 YYNGEE. After removal of 0 bases from V and 1 base from J, the junction contained 2 bases not matched to a gene. The CDR3 has 16 amino acids. The CDR3 protein is CASSVESGRGTDTQYF. DNA of the CDR3: TGTGCCAGCAGCGTAGAAAGCGGGAGGGGCACAGATACGCAGTATTTT.

V and J are TRBV30 and TRBJ2-2; TRBD2 aligns across 13 bases. Germline CDR1 reads GTSNPN; CDR2 reads SVGIG (reference sequence). The CDR3 spans 20 residues. V shed 0 bases, J shed 1 base, and the junction held 11 bases outside the gene matches. CDR3 in amino acids: CAWSVLGLAGDDGNTGELFF. The CDR3 DNA reads TGTGCCTGGAGTGTACTTGGACTAGCGGGAGACGATGGGAACACCGGGGAGCTGTTTTTT.

CDR3 in DNA: TGTGCCAGCAGCCCCGGGACAGATGGCTACACCTTC. Protein product: CASSPGTDGYTF. The chain links TRBV7-6 to TRBJ1-2; 7 bases agree with TRBD1. V dropped 5 bases and J dropped 6; count of bases not matched to a gene: 3. The CDR3 length is 12 residues. In germline, CDR1 is SGHVS, CDR2 FNYEAQ. The full variable domain, rest sourced from reference TRBV7-6 and TRBJ1-2, is GAGVSQSPRYKVTKRGQDVALRCDPISGHVSLYWYRQALGQGPEFLTYFNYEAQQDKSGLPNDRFSAERPEGSISTLTIQRTEQRDSAMYRCASSPGTDGYTFGSGTRLTVV.

This chain links TRBV5-1 with TRBJ2-5, with 8 positions matching TRBD1. The germline V gene encodes CDR1 SGHRS and CDR2 YFSETQ. V shed 4 bases and J 3 bases; nucleotides not matched to a gene: 5. The CDR3 contains 14 residues. This chain's CDR3 is CASSTGQAEETQYF. CDR3 coding DNA: TGCGCCAGCAGCACGGGACAGGCAGAAGAGACCCAGTACTTC.

The genes are TRBV7-3 and TRBJ2-5; TRBD2 matches 9 bases. With 8 bases clipped from V and 5 bases from J, the junction kept 6 bases outside the gene matches. This CDR3 is built from 13 residues. CDR1 is SGHTA and CDR2 is FQGTGA in the germline V gene. The CDR3: CASQSGRSETQYF. In nucleotides, the CDR3 is TGTGCCAGCCAGAGCGGGAGGTCGGAGACCCAGTACTTC.

The V call is TRBV28, the J call TRBJ2-2, with 7 bases fitting TRBD2. This CDR3 comprises 13 residues. The junction had 5 bases not matched to a gene; V was cut back by 7 bases and J by 6 bases. Looked up from germline, CDR1 is MDHEN and CDR2 is SYDVKM. CDR3 DNA sequence: TGTGCCAGCACCTCACGGGGGGCCGGGGAGCTGTTTTTT. Its protein is CASTSRGAGELFF.

The J gene is TRBJ1-2, the V gene TRBV7-2; 9 bases fit TRBD1. In germline, CDR1 is SGHTA, CDR2 FQGNSA. This CDR3 has 13 residues. After removal of 3 bases from V and 8 bases from J, the junction contained 4 bases not matched to a gene. The CDR3 DNA sequence: TGTGCCAGCAGCTTTCGGACAGGGGTGGGCTACACCTTC. It codes for CASSFRTGVGYTF.

The rearrangement links TRBV10-1 to TRBJ2-7, with 10 bases identical to TRBD2. CDR1 is WNHNN, CDR2 SYGVQD, per germline (reference sequence). J lost 0 bases, V lost 6 bases, and 5 bases had no gene match. The CDR3 contains 15 residues. The CDR3 DNA reads TGCGCCAGCAGGAACGGGACTAGCGACTCCTACGAGCAGTACTTC. It encodes CASRNGTSDSYEQYF.

This clone was recorded only once. The rearrangement joins TRBV4-3 to TRBJ2-7; possibly TRBD1 for D (6 bases). There are 16 residues in the CDR3. Trimming stripped 1 base from V and 5 bases from J, with 18 bases between. CDR1 is LGHNA and CDR2 is YSLEER in the germline V gene. CDR3 loop: CASSQVGQGFRDEQYF. The CDR3 bases are TGCGCCAGCAGCCAAGTGGGCCAGGGGTTTAGGGACGAGCAGTACTTC.

The chain uses TRBV27 and TRBJ2-4; 8 bases map to TRBD1. Germline CDR1 and CDR2: MNHEY and SMNVEV (reference sequence). The CDR3 runs to 15 residues. V dropped 5 bases and J dropped 5; count of bases not matched to a gene: 8. CDR3 sequence (DNA): TGTGCCAGCAGTCGTAGGGGGGACAGGCAAAACATTCAGTACTTC. It specifies CASSRRGDRQNIQYF.

V gene TRBV5-1 combines with J gene TRBJ2-1, with 12 bases lining up with TRBD2. Unmatched junction bases numbered 2, after V lost 4 bases and J lost 3 bases. The CDR3 totals 15 residues. Germline V lookup: CDR1 SGHRS, CDR2 YFSETQ. CDR3 sequence: CASSAGLAGYNEQFF. DNA of the CDR3: TGCGCCAGCAGCGCGGGACTAGCGGGCTACAATGAGCAGTTCTTC.

This sequence joins TRBV11-2 and TRBJ1-5; D is undetermined. V was cut by 4 bases and J by 3 bases, with 13 bases left in between. CDR3 size: 15 residues. Germline lookup yields CDR1 SGHAT and CDR2 FQNNGV. The CDR3, as DNA: TGTGCCAGCAGCTGGACGGGAGGACTCAATCAGCCCCAGCATTTT. This translates into CASSWTGGLNQPQHF.

The count of this clone is one. The V and J genes are TRBV11-2 and TRBJ2-1; D might be TRBD1 (5 bases). CDR3 length: 16 residues. The V and J ends lost 5 bases and 7 bases respectively, with 21 bases between them. Germline V CDR1 and CDR2: SGHAT, FQNNGV. The DNA for the CDR3 is TGTGCCAGCAGCCTAGGGGTCAGAACTCACGGGAATGAGCAGTTCTTC. Translated, it gives CASSLGVRTHGNEQFF.